These 24 T cell receptor beta chains originate from one sample sequenced in a study of cytotoxic CD8 clonotypes in ibrutinib-treated CLL. The protocol was immunoSEQ multiplex PCR, while the TCRdb copy is restricted to in-frame clones and leaves out a portion. The table has around 27,000 clones, approximately 54% seen once; the top ten hold 5.1%. The specimen comprised PBMCs, sampled before ibrutinib treatment. The receptors stem from a human donor with chronic lymphocytic leukemia.

The rearrangement joins TRBV9 to TRBJ2-2; tentative D call: TRBD1 (5 bases). This CDR3 region has 14 residues. Germline V CDR1 and CDR2: SGDLS, YYNGEE. With 2 bases removed from V and 3 bases from J, the gap between germline ends came to 8 bases. The CDR3 region has the DNA TGTGCCAGCAGCGTTTCGACAGACACCGGGGAGCTGTTTTTT. This codes for CASSVSTDTGELFF.

The CDR3 DNA sequence: TGTGCCAGCTCACCTGGGGCAGGGGACAGGGGTCATAACGAGCAGTACTTC. Translating it yields CASSPGAGDRGHNEQYF. The chain recombines TRBV18 with TRBJ2-7, with 10 bases that match TRBD1. The CDR3 is 17 amino acids. Looked up from germline, CDR1 is KGHSH and CDR2 is LQKENI. V gave up 3 bases and J gave up 5 bases; unmatched junction bases: 13.

As concerns this clone: A read error may produce the germline difference seen at one junction end. This chain joins TRBV20-1 and TRBJ2-1; tentatively, D is TRBD2 (5 bases). Germline loops: CDR1 DFQATT, CDR2 SNEGSKA (reference sequence). The length of the CDR3 is 11 residues. DNA of the CDR3: TGCAGTGCTAGGGGCCAACGGGTGGAGGTCTTC. Its translation is CSARGQRVEVF.

As DNA, the CDR3 is TGTGCCAGCAGTTACTCGCGGAGCTCCTACGAGCAGTACTTC. Translated: CASSYSRSSYEQYF. The chain couples TRBV6-5 to TRBJ2-7; D is unresolved. V was clipped by 0 bases and J by 0 bases, with 6 bases between them. Germline V gene lookup returns CDR1 MNHEY and CDR2 SVGAGI. This CDR3 region has 14 residues.

This chain connects TRBV5-1 to TRBJ2-7; 9 nucleotides align to TRBD1. Germline V CDR1 and CDR2: SGHRS, YFSETQ. The CDR3 is 16 residues long. Trimming removed 4 bases from V and 3 bases from J; junction bases left unmatched: 11. The CDR3, as DNA: TGCGCCAGCAGCCAGACCCCCGGGACAGGGATCTACGAGCAGTACTTC. The encoded protein is CASSQTPGTGIYEQYF. Using reference TRBV5-1 and TRBJ2-7 for the parts outside the CDR3, the full variable domain is KAGVTQTPRYLIKTRGQQVTLSCSPISGHRSVSWYQQTPGQGLQFLFEYFSETQRNKGNFPGRFSGRQFSNSRSEMNVSTLELGDSALYLCASSQTPGTGIYEQYFGPGTRLTVT.

This clone was picked up one time. This chain uses TRBV6-5 with TRBJ2-5, with 7 bases matching TRBD1. V gave up 5 bases and J gave up 3 bases; unmatched junction bases: 3. The germline gives CDR1 MNHEY, CDR2 SVGAGI. This CDR3 contains 13 residues. The chain's CDR3 is CASSLGQEETQYF. As DNA, the CDR3 is TGTGCCAGCAGTCTCGGACAGGAAGAGACCCAGTACTTC.

This clone was seen a few times. The V call is TRBV29-1, the J call TRBJ2-7, with TRBD1 identical over 7 bases. Trimming at V came to 4 bases and at J to 6 bases, leaving 6 bases not matched to a gene. This CDR3 is 12 amino acids long. Germline loops: CDR1 SQVTM, CDR2 ANQGSEA. In DNA, the CDR3 is TGCAGCGTTGTACGGACAGGCCGCGAGCAGTACTTC. Its translation is CSVVRTGREQYF.

CDR3 amino acids: CAISPGIRETQYF. The CDR3 DNA reads TGTGCCATCAGTCCCGGGATACGAGAGACCCAGTACTTC. The rearrangement joins TRBV10-3 to TRBJ2-5; TRBD2 is a possible D gene (5 bases). CDR1 is ENHRY, CDR2 SYGVKD, per germline. This CDR3 spans 13 amino acids. V dropped 5 bases and J dropped 4 bases, with 11 bases sitting between them.

This clone was seen a handful of times. The chain joins TRBV29-1 to TRBJ2-1; D possibly corresponds to TRBD2 (7 bases). This CDR3 is built from 13 residues. From germline, CDR1 is SQVTM and CDR2 ANQGSEA. V gave up 7 bases and J gave up 5 bases, with 15 bases separating them. CDR3 sequence: CSAMSGDNNEQFF. The CDR3 bases are TGCAGCGCCATGAGCGGGGACAACAATGAGCAGTTCTTC.

V gene TRBV5-1 combines with J gene TRBJ1-1; 9 bases are a match to TRBD1. Germline V gene sequence: CDR1 SGHRS, CDR2 YFSETQ. The CDR3 loop spans 13 amino acids. V trimming: 4 bases; J trimming: 11 bases; junction bases outside the gene matches: 9. CDR3 in amino acids: CASSPGQGLLAFF. The CDR3 coding sequence is TGCGCCAGCAGCCCAGGACAGGGGTTGTTGGCTTTCTTT.

The rearrangement uses TRBV18 and TRBJ2-1; D remains ambiguous. V was cut by 5 bases and J by 11 bases, with 7 bases left in between. Germline CDR1 reads KGHSH; CDR2 reads LQKENI. The CDR3 sequence is 10 residues long. The CDR3 coding sequence is TGTGCCAGCTCAGCCTCTAAGCAGTTCTTC. Amino acid sequence: CASSASKQFF.

The chain combines TRBV6-6 with TRBJ1-1; D is unresolved. V was shortened by 4 bases and J by 2 bases, with 17 bases between the two germline ends. Germline CDR1 is MNHNY and CDR2 is SVGAGI (reference sequence). The CDR3 runs 16 residues. The CDR3 DNA follows: TGTGCCAGCAGTTTGGTAGGGCGAAATCGTAACACTGAAGCTTTCTTT. This codes for CASSLVGRNRNTEAFF.

A few counts support this clone. The chain carries TRBV13 and TRBJ1-2; 9 bases match TRBD1. Germline loops: CDR1 PRHDT, CDR2 FYEKMQ (reference sequence). The length of the CDR3 is 13 residues. Trimming at V came to 8 bases and at J to 7 bases, leaving 8 bases not matched to a gene. The CDR3, as DNA: TGTGCCAGCTCACGGACAGGGGCGGTTGGCTACACCTTC. It specifies CASSRTGAVGYTF.

The CDR3 sequence is CASSFGGDTQYF. CDR3 nucleotide sequence: TGTGCCAGCAGTTTCGGCGGAGATACGCAGTATTTT. This rearrangement joins TRBV28 to TRBJ2-3; the D is unclear. The CDR3 runs 12 residues. Trimming pared 3 bases from V and 5 bases from J, leaving 6 bases between. Germline V gene sequence: CDR1 MDHEN, CDR2 SYDVKM.

The rearrangement links TRBV7-3 to TRBJ2-3, with 7 positions matching TRBD2. In germline, CDR1 is SGHTA, CDR2 FQGTGA. The CDR3 length is 15 residues. Losses at the gene ends were 4 bases for V and 2 bases for J; bases not matched to a gene: 6. CDR3 in amino acids: CASSWGGLLTDTQYF. The CDR3 DNA sequence: TGTGCCAGCAGCTGGGGGGGACTCCTCACAGATACGCAGTATTTT.

The V call is TRBV2, the J call TRBJ2-1; D is ambiguous. The V and J ends lost 2 bases and 12 bases respectively, with 8 bases between them. The CDR3 contains 11 residues. Germline CDR1 and CDR2: SNHLY and FYNNEI. The CDR3 spells CASSERWGQFF. As DNA, the CDR3 is TGTGCCAGCAGTGAACGGTGGGGGCAGTTCTTC.

The chain couples TRBV10-1 to TRBJ2-5; 8 nucleotides match TRBD1. Trimming took 0 bases from V and 7 from J; bases not matched to a gene: 1. This CDR3 is 13 amino acids long. Germline values: CDR1 WNHNN, CDR2 SYGVQD (reference sequence). In DNA form, the CDR3 reads TGCGCCAGCAGTGAGTCCAGGGGGCGGACCCAGTACTTC. Encoded protein: CASSESRGRTQYF.

The V gene is TRBV7-9, the J gene TRBJ1-2, with D unclear. The V and J ends lost 5 bases and 5 bases respectively, with 15 bases between them. From germline, CDR1 is SEHNR and CDR2 FQNEAQ (reference sequence). CDR3 size: 14 residues. CDR3 coding DNA: TGTGCCAGCAGCGGGCGGGAACAGCGGTATGGCTACACCTTC. Its translation is CASSGREQRYGYTF.

The chain combines TRBV19 with TRBJ2-7, with 14 bases lining up with TRBD2. Germline V gene sequence: CDR1 LNHDA, CDR2 SQIVND (reference sequence). The ends lost 3 bases at V and 6 bases at J; junction bases unmatched: 4. This CDR3 region has 15 residues. Written as DNA, the CDR3 is TGTGCCAGTAGTATTGGGACTAGCGGGGGCGCCGAGCAGTACTTC. Its protein product is CASSIGTSGGAEQYF.

The V gene is TRBV28, the J gene TRBJ1-5; TRBD1 agrees at 11 bases. With V trimmed by 3 bases and J by 1 base, 8 bases remained unmatched. This CDR3 spans 18 amino acids. CDR1 is MDHEN, CDR2 SYDVKM, per germline. The CDR3 loop reads CASSLDRGQKLSNQPQHF. The CDR3 nucleotides are TGTGCCAGCAGTTTGGACAGGGGGCAAAAGTTGAGCAATCAGCCCCAGCATTTT. Based on the CDR3 plus reference TRBV28 and TRBJ1-5, the full variable domain is DVKVTQSSRYLVKRTGEKVFLECVQDMDHENMFWYRQDPGLGLRLIYFSYDVKMKEKGDIPEGYSVSREKKERFSLILESASTNQTSMYLCASSLDRGQKLSNQPQHFGDGTRLSIL.

The chain links TRBV9 to TRBJ1-2; 7 bases match TRBD1. J gave up 2 bases and V 1 base, and 5 bases lay outside the gene matches. The CDR3 covers 15 residues. In germline, CDR1 is SGDLS, CDR2 YYNGEE. CDR3 DNA sequence: TGTGCCAGCAGCGTATCGCAGGGGGACAACTATGGCTACACCTTC. Translated, it gives CASSVSQGDNYGYTF.

This rearrangement joins TRBV6-5 to TRBJ2-5; a weak D match, TRBD2 (6 bases). This CDR3 is built from 14 residues. The germline V gene has CDR1 MNHEY and CDR2 SVGAGI. The V gene lost 2 bases and the J gene lost 2 bases, with 9 bases spanning the gap. CDR3 nucleotide sequence: TGTGCCAGCAGTTACCCCGGGGGACAAGAGACCCAGTACTTC. As protein: CASSYPGGQETQYF.

The chain combines TRBV27 with TRBJ2-1; 9 bases match TRBD1. CDR1 and CDR2 (germline): MNHEY, SMNVEV (reference sequence). V lost 7 bases, J lost 4 bases, and 5 bases stayed unmatched. The CDR3 runs 14 residues. CDR3 sequence reads: CASTRDRDYNEQFF. In DNA form, the CDR3 reads TGTGCCAGCACCCGGGACAGGGATTACAATGAGCAGTTCTTC.

This chain uses TRBV11-2 with TRBJ2-3; the D is unclear. V lost 2 bases and J lost 3, with 12 bases in between. The germline V gene encodes CDR1 SGHAT and CDR2 FQNNGV. CDR3 length equals 15 residues. CDR3 in DNA: TGTGCCAGCAGCTTATGGACGGCTATTACAGATACGCAGTATTTT. Its protein product is CASSLWTAITDTQYF.